What follows describes a single TCR beta chain. No cognate antigen has been identified for it. No much larger clonotype is one base removed from it; base qualities were not supplied. Enrolling through a virtual design, the prospective study's participants ranged in age from roughly 18 to 95 years and lived across 20 to 30 United States geographic areas. To assign participants to cohorts, the prospective study relied on clinical history that participants themselves reported in a screening survey and a study questionnaire. Each participant in the prospective study had whole blood, serum and a nasopharyngeal or oropharyngeal swab collected by mobile phlebotomists. Additional blood draws and questionnaires over an approximately two-month period could optionally be provided by prospective study participants. Prospective study blood samples were shipped either frozen or at room temperature before DNA extraction.

The sample originates from a study of blood T cell repertoires in COVID-19 (dated by TCRdb to 2019 to 2021). With regard to the full study: Collaborator samples came from the United States, Italy and Spain and covered acute and convalescent phases of COVID-19. Deeply sampled blood TCRbeta repertoires from subjects exposed to, actively infected with, or recovered from COVID-19 were included in the dataset. A freely available public database, intended as a resource for researchers studying the immune response to SARS-CoV-2, is where the repertoires were released. The sample metadata nearly always contained a de-identified subject ID, COVID-19 status, age in years and sex. The prospective study material was composed of cDNA or gDNA derived from T cells, B-cell-depleted T cells, or PBMCs. Samples came from the ongoing ImmuneRACE study (first 160 participants) plus 1,254 subjects from 6 global collaborators. Where available, HLA class I and class II types were taken from metadata supplied by the sample provider and were not determined by assay-based typing. The investigation overall reported the following: How much clinical and demographic metadata was included differed by source and by participant, and the metadata was provided uncurated.

The immunoSEQ Assay, a bias-controlled multiplex PCR, was used to amplify TCRbeta CDR3 regions from genomic DNA. Processing in the source paper ran as follows. The number of nucleated cells in each sample was estimated by amplification of reference gene primers within the assay. Sequence reads were collapsed and filtered to measure the absolute abundance of every unique TCRbeta CDR3 rearrangement. For each sample, productive Simpson clonality was calculated as the square root of Simpson's diversity index over productive rearrangements. TCRdb re-hosts the immuneACCESS table, in-frame sequences only. Its copies lack some clones; in the studies checked, an unresolved V gene accounts for under half of them, and the cause for the rest is not known. From that table come the V and J calls and clone size; the DNA was used to work out D and trimming. This sample gives hundreds of thousands of clones in total; roughly 87% of them show up just once. The ten biggest clones cover about 6% of the sample.

From the cysteine up to the phenylalanine, the CDR3 has a length of 15 residues. The retained sequence is limited to the CDR3, 45 bases, with the frame set at the first base. Sequences LNHDA (CDR1) and SQIVND (CDR2) are obtained from the germline V gene (reference sequence). V was cut back by 5 bases and J by 0 bases, leaving a gap of 13 bases between them. In this chain, TRBV19 is recombined with TRBJ1-1, and TRBD1 may be the D gene, going by 6 matching bases. The sample was PBMCs or T cells enriched from blood (not recorded which). This sequence originates from a woman in her 30s with acute COVID-19. The CDR3 reads CASSGLQGMNTEAFF. The DNA sequence reads TGTGCCAGTAGTGGGTTACAGGGTATGAACACTGAAGCTTTCTTT. This CDR3, with the reference TRBV19 and TRBJ1-1 proteins standing in past its ends, gives the full variable domain DGGITQSPKYLFRKEGQNVTLSCEQNLNHDAMYWYRQDPGQGLRLIYYSQIVNDFQKGDIAEGYSVSREKKESFPLTVTSAQKNPTAFYLCASSGLQGMNTEAFFGQGTRLTVV.